These 7 T cell receptor beta chains originate from one sample sequenced in a study of T cell repertoires in cytomegalovirus infection. TCRdb processed the reads anew with MiXCR; each CDR3 protein has one entry. The sample shows fewer than 700,000 distinct CDR3 sequences, approximately 24% of them seen only once. Sequencing was performed on CD8+ T cells from PBMCs. These receptors originate from a human donor in good health (CMV status not recorded). Some clones in this sample may be carry-over from other donors' samples.

This clonotype occurred a few times. The genes are TRBV20-1 and TRBJ2-1; D is perhaps TRBD2 (5 bases). The CDR3 runs to 17 residues. The V gene's germline CDR1 is DFQATT and CDR2 SNEGSKA (reference sequence). The V gene lost 0 bases and the J gene lost 2 bases, with 17 bases spanning the gap. In DNA form, the CDR3 reads TGCAGTGCTAGAGATATGTCGGAGGCGGCCACCTACAATGAGCAGTTCTTC. Protein: CSARDMSEAATYNEQFF.

The rearrangement joins TRBV28 to TRBJ1-5; tentative D call: TRBD1 (6 bases). CDR3 size: 15 residues. The V gene lost 6 bases and the J gene lost 3 bases, with 15 bases spanning the gap. Per germline, CDR1 MDHEN and CDR2 SYDVKM. The CDR3 loop is CASRLPGHYNQPQHF. As DNA, the CDR3 is TGTGCCAGCAGGCTGCCGGGACACTACAATCAGCCCCAGCATTTT.

J is TRBJ1-5 and V is TRBV5-6; no clear D. Trimming left V 0 bases short and J 6 bases short, with 7 bases between. The CDR3 extends over 13 amino acids. The germline gives CDR1 SGHDT, CDR2 YYEEEE. The CDR3 is CASSLASGQPQHF. In DNA, the CDR3 is TGTGCCAGCAGCTTGGCTTCGGGTCAGCCCCAGCATTTT.

This chain joins TRBV28 and TRBJ2-5; possibly TRBD1 for D (6 bases). Germline V gives CDR1 MDHEN, CDR2 SYDVKM. The CDR3 contains 15 residues. The germline V and J ends were trimmed by 4 bases and 2 bases, with 14 bases remaining between them. The CDR3 sequence: CASSSRTGNQETQYF. The DNA for the CDR3 is TGTGCCAGCAGTTCACGTACAGGGAATCAAGAGACCCAGTACTTC.

This clonotype was observed at least ten times. The chain combines TRBV7-2 with TRBJ1-2; D is possibly TRBD1 (5 bases). The CDR3 is made up of 13 amino acids. The V and J ends lost 1 base and 6 bases respectively, with 9 bases between them. CDR1 SGHTA and CDR2 FQGNSA come from the germline V gene. The CDR3 sequence is CASSLVGDHGYTF. The CDR3 DNA follows: TGTGCCAGCAGCTTAGTAGGGGACCATGGCTACACCTTC.

As regards this clonotype: The germline gene is not matched at one end of the junction; a read error may be the cause. The chain uses TRBV25-1 and TRBJ1-2; D is undetermined. In germline, CDR1 is MGHDK, CDR2 SYGVNS. The CDR3 runs 15 residues. The CDR3 loop is CAGRGPDFPHYGYTF. CDR3 in DNA: TGTGCCGGCAGAGGTCCCGACTTCCCTCACTATGGCTACACCTTC.

This clonotype was seen a handful of times. This chain joins TRBV14 and TRBJ2-7, with no clear D. Germline V gene sequence: CDR1 SGHDN, CDR2 FVKESK. The CDR3 spans 18 residues. With 0 bases removed from V and 2 bases from J, the gap between germline ends came to 20 bases. DNA for the CDR3: TGTGCCAGCAGCCAAGATCCAGTGAATGGCCGTAACCCCTACGAGCAGTACTTC. Residues: CASSQDPVNGRNPYEQYF.